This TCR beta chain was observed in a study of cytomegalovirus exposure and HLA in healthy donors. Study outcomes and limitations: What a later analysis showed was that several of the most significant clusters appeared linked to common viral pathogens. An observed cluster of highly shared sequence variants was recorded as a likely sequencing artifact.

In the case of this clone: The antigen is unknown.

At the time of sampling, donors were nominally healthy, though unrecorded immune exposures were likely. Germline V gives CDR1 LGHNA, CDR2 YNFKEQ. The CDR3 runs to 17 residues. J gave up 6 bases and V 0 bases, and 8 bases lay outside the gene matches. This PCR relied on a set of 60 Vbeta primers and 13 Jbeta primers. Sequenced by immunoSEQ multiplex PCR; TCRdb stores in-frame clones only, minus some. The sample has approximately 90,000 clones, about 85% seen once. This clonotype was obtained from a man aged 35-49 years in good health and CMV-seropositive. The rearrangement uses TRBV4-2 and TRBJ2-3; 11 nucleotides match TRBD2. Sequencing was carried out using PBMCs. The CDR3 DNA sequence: TGTGCCAGCAGCCAAGATAGACTAGCGGGAAGTGGGGATACGCAGTATTTT. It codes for CASSQDRLAGSGDTQYF.